One and the same sample provided the 32 T cell receptor beta chains below, sequenced in a study of CD8 T cells in Susac syndrome. After extraction with the RNeasy kit, roughly 0.45 to 1 ug of the RNA was reverse transcribed using random hexamers. TCRdb independently ran MiXCR on the immunoSEQ multiplex PCR reads; one entry per CDR3 protein. This table has hundreds of thousands of distinct CDR3 sequences, approximately 85% appearing once. The source material was CD8+ T cells from PBMCs. The origin of the receptors is a human donor with multiple sclerosis.

V gene TRBV6-1 combines with J gene TRBJ1-1; the match to TRBD1 covers 7 bases. Unmatched junction bases numbered 3, after V lost 7 bases and J lost 7 bases. This CDR3 comprises 11 residues. Germline lookup yields CDR1 MNHNS and CDR2 SASEGT. CDR3 amino acids: CASTQGGEAFF. In DNA, the CDR3 is TGTGCCAGCACTCAGGGGGGTGAAGCTTTCTTT.

The gene calls are TRBV15 and TRBJ2-2; either TRBD1 or TRBD2 may supply D (6 bases each). This CDR3 comprises 16 residues. Germline V lookup: CDR1 LNHNV, CDR2 YYDKDF (reference sequence). Trimming took 1 base from V and 1 from J, leaving 10 bases between them. CDR3 in amino acids: CATSRAEGGNTGELFF. Written as DNA, the CDR3 is TGTGCCACCAGCAGAGCTGAGGGGGGGAACACCGGGGAGCTGTTTTTT.

The gene calls are TRBV7-9 and TRBJ2-2; 7 bases map to TRBD1. This CDR3 has 16 residues. The trim removed 5 bases at V and 1 base at J, leaving 7 bases unmatched. Germline V gene lookup returns CDR1 SEHNR and CDR2 FQNEAQ (reference sequence). The CDR3 spells CASSLSGTENTGELFF. In nucleotides, the CDR3 is TGTGCCAGCAGCCTCTCGGGGACAGAGAACACCGGGGAGCTGTTTTTT.

CDR3 in DNA: TGTGCCAGCAGCTTAAGAGTGTCACTAGTCGGGGAGCTGTTTTTT. Translation: CASSLRVSLVGELFF. This chain joins TRBV7-8 and TRBJ2-2, with D possibly matching TRBD2 (5 bases). The germline CDR1 and CDR2 sequences are SGHVS and FQNEAQ. This CDR3 has 15 amino acids. Trimming pared 2 bases from V and 7 bases from J, leaving 14 bases between.

Only a few counts were recorded for this clonotype. At one end the junction does not follow the germline gene, possibly because of a read error. This sequence joins TRBV4-1 and TRBJ1-1; 8 bases align to TRBD1. Germline CDR1 reads MGHRA; CDR2 reads YSYEKL. CDR3 length equals 13 residues. In DNA form, the CDR3 reads TGTGCCAGCAGCCGGACAGGGCGCACTGAAGCTTTCTTT. This encodes CASSRTGRTEAFF.

The chain combines TRBV7-9 with TRBJ2-5, with D possibly being TRBD2 (6 bases). The CDR3 totals 15 residues. Germline V gives CDR1 SEHNR, CDR2 FQNEAQ (reference sequence). Deletions cut 0 bases from V and 7 bases from J, with 15 bases between. The CDR3 DNA reads TGTGCCAGCAGCTTAGCTCCCGGAGGGATGGGGACCCAGTACTTC. Translating gives CASSLAPGGMGTQYF. Full variable domain (rest looked up from reference TRBV7-9 and TRBJ2-5): DTGVSQNPRHKITKRGQNVTFRCDPISEHNRLYWYRQTLGQGPEFLTYFQNEAQLEKSRLLSDRFSAERPKGSFSTLEIQRTEQGDSAMYLCASSLAPGGMGTQYFGPGTRLLVL.

CDR3 sequence (DNA): TGTGCCAGCAGTTACTCGGGTTTGGTTCCAGCGGGAGGGTCGGTAGGCACAGATACGCAGTATTTT. Protein sequence: CASSYSGLVPAGGSVGTDTQYF. The genes are TRBV6-2 or TRBV6-3 and TRBJ2-3; 10 nucleotides match TRBD2. Germline V gene lookup returns CDR1 MNHEY and CDR2 SVGEGT. The CDR3 is 22 residues long. V lost 0 bases, J lost 1 base, and 19 bases stayed unmatched.

This clonotype appeared a single time. The J gene is TRBJ2-5, the V gene TRBV20-1; TRBD2 agrees at 15 bases. This CDR3 region has 16 residues. Germline loops: CDR1 DFQATT, CDR2 SNEGSKA (reference sequence). The V and J ends lost 3 bases and 4 bases, in that order; junction bases with no gene match: 6. The CDR3 nucleotides read TGCAGTGCTAGTTGGACTAGCGGGGGGGTAGGAGAGACCCAGTACTTC. Protein product: CSASWTSGGVGETQYF.

This clonotype was found a few times. This sequence joins TRBV27 and TRBJ2-7; D gene uncertain. The V end lost 4 bases, the J end lost 4 bases, and 11 bases lay between the germline ends. This CDR3 is 13 amino acids long. Germline CDR1 and CDR2: MNHEY and SMNVEV (reference sequence). CDR3 in amino acids: CASSSDPGYEQYF. CDR3 nucleotide sequence: TGTGCCAGCAGTTCAGACCCAGGATACGAGCAGTACTTC.

The rearrangement uses TRBV19 and TRBJ2-1; the match to TRBD2 covers 15 bases. The CDR3 runs to 20 residues. The germline gives CDR1 LNHDA, CDR2 SQIVND (reference sequence). The V gene end was trimmed by 3 bases and the J gene end by 4 bases; junction bases not matched to a gene: 13. Here the CDR3 DNA reads TGTGCCAGTAGTATCGGCTTTGTCGGACTAGCGGGGGGGCGATACAATGAGCAGTTCTTC. Encoded protein: CASSIGFVGLAGGRYNEQFF.

The chain has TRBV10-3 and TRBJ2-1; TRBD2 matches at 11 bases. The CDR3 is 17 residues long. The germline CDR1 and CDR2 sequences are ENHRY and SYGVKD. The ends lost 3 bases at V and 4 bases at J; junction bases unmatched: 8. The CDR3 DNA reads as TGTGCCATCAGTGACCGGTCTAGCGGGGGGTCTTACAATGAGCAGTTCTTC. It is translated as CAISDRSSGGSYNEQFF.

The gene calls are TRBV9 and TRBJ2-7; 8 bases match TRBD2. V gave up 4 bases and J gave up 1 base; unmatched junction bases: 7. There are 15 residues in the CDR3. Per germline, CDR1 SGDLS and CDR2 YYNGEE. CDR3 loop: CASSLREGLSYEQYF. The DNA of the CDR3 is TGTGCCAGCAGCCTCCGGGAGGGCCTATCCTACGAGCAGTACTTC.

The DNA for the CDR3 is TGTGCCAGCTCACCAGCCGGCAAGAACACCGGGGAGCTGTTTTTT. Protein product: CASSPAGKNTGELFF. V usage is TRBV18 and J usage is TRBJ2-2; unclear D gene. Trimming pared 2 bases from V and 1 base from J, leaving 8 bases between. The CDR3 covers 15 residues. Looked up from germline, CDR1 is KGHSH and CDR2 is LQKENI.

This rearrangement joins TRBV12-3 or TRBV12-4 to TRBJ2-3, with TRBD2 matching 13 bases. The V segment lost 6 bases and the J segment 7 bases; nucleotides outside the gene matches: 7. There are 15 residues in the CDR3. This chain's CDR3 is CASSPLAGGQNTQYF. DNA of the CDR3: TGTGCCAGCAGCCCACTAGCGGGGGGGCAAAATACGCAGTATTTT.

The chain employs TRBV3-1 and TRBJ1-1; no clear D gene. Germline values: CDR1 LGHDT, CDR2 YNNKEL (reference sequence). The V and J ends lost 0 bases and 5 bases respectively, with 7 bases between them. The CDR3 totals 13 residues. Written as DNA, the CDR3 is TGTGCCAGCAGCCAAGATACGGGAACTGAAGCTTTCTTT. Its translation is CASSQDTGTEAFF. The complete variable domain, with remaining parts taken from reference TRBV3-1 and TRBJ1-1, reads DTAVSQTPKYLVTQMGNDKSIKCEQNLGHDTMYWYKQDSKKFLKIMFSYNNKELIINETVPNRFSPKSPDKAHLNLHINSLELGDSAVYFCASSQDTGTEAFFGQGTRLTVV.

The V gene is TRBV5-1, the J gene TRBJ2-7, with 8 nucleotides matching TRBD1. CDR1 SGHRS and CDR2 YFSETQ come from the germline V gene. This CDR3 spans 16 amino acids. Trimming removed 1 base from V and 5 bases from J; junction bases left unmatched: 11. CDR3 bases: TGCGCCAGCAGCTTGCCGTCGACAGGGGCGATGAACGAGCAGTACTTC. It is translated as CASSLPSTGAMNEQYF.

The chain carries TRBV5-6 and TRBJ1-6; the D is unclear. In germline, CDR1 is SGHDT, CDR2 YYEEEE. With 2 bases removed from V and 0 bases from J, the gap between germline ends came to 3 bases. The CDR3 runs 14 residues. For the CDR3, the DNA is TGTGCCAGCAGCTTCAGCTCCTATAATTCACCCCTCCACTTT. This translates into CASSFSSYNSPLHF.

This chain joins TRBV28 and TRBJ2-7, with D possibly being TRBD2 (5 bases). Germline V gene lookup returns CDR1 MDHEN and CDR2 SYDVKM. V was trimmed by 6 bases and J by 2 bases, leaving 11 bases between them. This CDR3 spans 13 amino acids. The CDR3 spells CASRDPGAYEQYF. In DNA form, the CDR3 reads TGTGCCAGCAGGGACCCCGGGGCCTACGAGCAGTACTTC.

The rearrangement uses TRBV29-1 and TRBJ2-5, with a possible D match to TRBD2 (6 bases). Trimming took off 0 bases at V and 1 base at J, with 15 bases between the two ends. The CDR3 is made up of 16 amino acids. CDR1 SQVTM and CDR2 ANQGSEA come from the germline V gene. The CDR3 nucleotides read TGCAGCGTTGAAGATTTAACGGGAGAAGGCCAAGAGACCCAGTACTTC. Amino acid sequence: CSVEDLTGEGQETQYF.

The chain is built from TRBV5-5 and TRBJ1-2; the match to TRBD1 covers 7 bases. V was pared by 0 bases and J by 5 bases, with 7 bases of the junction left unmatched. Germline CDR1 and CDR2: SGHKS and YYEKEE (reference sequence). CDR3 length: 15 amino acids. Here the CDR3 DNA reads TGTGCCAGCAGCTTGGGACAGGGAGAGGATTATGGCTACACCTTC. Amino acids: CASSLGQGEDYGYTF.

V gene TRBV7-2 combines with J gene TRBJ1-1; D call uncertain. The CDR3 is 13 amino acids. Germline CDR1 SGHTA, CDR2 FQGNSA. V lost 2 bases and J 5 bases, leaving 9 bases between the germline ends. CDR3 sequence: CASSLLEATEAFF. CDR3 nucleotide sequence: TGTGCCAGCAGCTTATTGGAGGCGACTGAAGCTTTCTTT.

The chain links TRBV4-1 to TRBJ2-5; TRBD2 aligns across 11 bases. V was pared by 5 bases and J by 5 bases, with 10 bases of the junction left unmatched. Germline loops: CDR1 MGHRA, CDR2 YSYEKL. This CDR3 region has 16 residues. The CDR3 nucleotides read TGCGCCAGCAGCACACAACTAGCGGGGGCCCGGGAGACCCAGTACTTC. As protein: CASSTQLAGARETQYF.

The rearrangement links TRBV29-1 to TRBJ1-1; 7 bases line up with TRBD1. CDR3 length: 16 amino acids. The junction had 9 bases not matched to a gene; V was cut back by 2 bases and J by 0 bases. Germline V gives CDR1 SQVTM, CDR2 ANQGSEA. The CDR3 nucleotides are TGCAGCGTTGAACAGAGGGGGCTATACATGAACACTGAAGCTTTCTTT. It specifies CSVEQRGLYMNTEAFF.

This clonotype was observed once. The J gene is TRBJ1-1, the V gene TRBV30; D gene uncertain. V was pared by 0 bases and J by 2 bases, with 4 bases between. This CDR3 region has 12 residues. Germline CDR1 GTSNPN, CDR2 SVGIG (reference sequence). This chain's CDR3 is CAWSVANTEAFF. The CDR3 DNA reads as TGTGCCTGGAGTGTAGCCAACACTGAAGCTTTCTTT.

The CDR3 nucleotides read TGTGCCAGCAGTTTAAAAGGGGGGACGAAAGGGGGAGATACGCAGTATTTT. It specifies CASSLKGGTKGGDTQYF. The V gene is TRBV12-3 or TRBV12-4, the J gene TRBJ2-3, with D perhaps assigned TRBD1 or TRBD2 (6 bases each). The CDR3 sequence is 17 residues long. Trimming stripped 2 bases from V and 5 bases from J, with 20 bases between.

The chain uses TRBV4-1 and TRBJ2-5; possible D gene TRBD1, 6 bases. Germline V CDR1 and CDR2: MGHRA, YSYEKL. The CDR3 spans 15 residues. The V end lost 3 bases, the J end lost 2 bases, and 13 bases lay between the germline ends. The CDR3 sequence is CASSQGAAAQETQYF. The DNA of the CDR3 is TGCGCCAGCAGCCAGGGGGCCGCGGCTCAAGAGACCCAGTACTTC.

The chain recombines TRBV4-1 with TRBJ1-1; D uncertain. The CDR3 totals 14 residues. The V and J ends lost 0 bases and 2 bases respectively, with 7 bases between them. Germline CDR1 reads MGHRA; CDR2 reads YSYEKL. The CDR3 sequence is CASSQDISNTEAFF. Here the CDR3 DNA reads TGCGCCAGCAGCCAAGATATAAGTAACACTGAAGCTTTCTTT.

This chain connects TRBV6-5 to TRBJ2-5; D unclear. The germline V gene encodes CDR1 MNHEY and CDR2 SVGAGI. The CDR3 has 17 amino acids. With 0 bases removed from V and 4 bases from J, the gap between germline ends came to 18 bases. The CDR3 spells CASSYSFPGLVGETQYF. The CDR3 DNA sequence: TGTGCCAGCAGTTACTCGTTTCCAGGTTTGGTAGGAGAGACCCAGTACTTC.

CDR3 DNA: TGCGCCAGCAGCCAAGATTGGGGAACGCAGTATTTT. Its protein is CASSQDWGTQYF. The rearrangement uses TRBV4-1 and TRBJ2-3; D remains ambiguous. This CDR3 region has 12 residues. V lost 0 bases to trimming and J lost 9 bases, with 7 bases between them. The germline V gene encodes CDR1 MGHRA and CDR2 YSYEKL.

This sequence joins TRBV4-2 and TRBJ2-3; D may be TRBD1 (6 bases). The CDR3 is made up of 16 amino acids. CDR1 is LGHNA and CDR2 is YNFKEQ in the germline V gene. Trimming removed 6 bases at V and 2 bases at J, with 18 bases between. The CDR3 spells CASSLEQGTFTDTQYF. The CDR3 DNA sequence: TGTGCCAGCAGTCTAGAACAGGGTACATTCACAGATACGCAGTATTTT.

This clonotype was seen only a few times. This sequence joins TRBV6-2 or TRBV6-3 and TRBJ2-7; possible D gene TRBD1, 5 bases. The CDR3 consists of 15 residues. With 0 bases removed from V and 3 bases from J, the gap between germline ends came to 12 bases. Germline V gene data show CDR1 as MNHEY and CDR2 as SVGEGT. CDR3 loop: CASSYSAGSFYEQYF. In DNA, the CDR3 is TGTGCCAGCAGTTACTCGGCAGGGTCCTTCTACGAGCAGTACTTC.

The V and J genes are TRBV2 and TRBJ2-7, with TRBD1 as a possible D gene (5 bases). V lost 2 bases and J lost 2, with 10 bases in between. Germline V lookup: CDR1 SNHLY, CDR2 FYNNEI. CDR3 length: 14 amino acids. The CDR3 DNA is TGTGCCAGCAGTGAACAGGGTAATCCCTACGAGCAGTACTTC. This translates into CASSEQGNPYEQYF. The variable domain in full, with the rest retrieved from reference TRBV2 and TRBJ2-7, is EPEVTQTPSHQVTQMGQEVILRCVPISNHLYFYWYRQILGQKVEFLVSFYNNEISEKSEIFDDQFSVERPDGSNFTLKIRSTKLEDSAMYFCASSEQGNPYEQYFGPGTRLTVT.